The source of this T cell receptor beta chain is a study of identical twins. Germline lookup yields CDR1 LGHNA and CDR2 YNFKEQ. This CDR3 has 15 amino acids. TCRdb re-called the 5' RACE reads with MiXCR, one entry per CDR3 protein. The sample lists 1.5 million to 2 million distinct CDR3 sequences; about 32% were seen once. General study results and limits: Cord blood beta clonotypes present at high abundance carried fewer insertions; no such pattern appeared in memory repertoires.

In regard to this clonotype: What it binds is unknown. At one boundary the junction diverges from the germline segment, which might be a read error.

The TCR originated in a newborn girl in good health. This chain uses TRBV4-2 with TRBJ2-7; 7 positions match TRBD1. The sequenced material came from cord blood. CDR3 coding DNA: TGTACCAGCAGCCAAGACACGGGACAGTCCTACGAGCAGTACTTC. Translating gives CTSSQDTGQSYEQYF.